The 25 T cell receptor beta chains below come from one sample, sequenced in a study of CD8+ T cells in alopecia areata. Extraction of RNA preceded its reverse transcription into cDNA, which served as the sequencing template. Repertoires were generated with immunoSEQ multiplex PCR, while TCRdb's copy carries only in-frame clones and drops some. The data show about 180,000 clones, around three fifths seen once. The sample here was CD4+ T cells sorted from blood, taken at week 0. Receptors originate from a human donor with alopecia areata.

V gene TRBV4-2 combines with J gene TRBJ2-7, with 9 nucleotides matching TRBD1. The CDR3 consists of 15 residues. V lost 1 base to trimming and J lost 2 bases; unmatched junction nucleotides: 3. Per the germline V gene, CDR1 is LGHNA and CDR2 is YNFKEQ. CDR3 sequence reads: CASSQGTGEAYEQYF. As DNA, the CDR3 is TGTGCCAGCAGCCAAGGGACAGGGGAGGCCTACGAGCAGTACTTC.

This clone was seen a handful of times. The genes are TRBV10-3 and TRBJ1-3; D is unclear. The germline gives CDR1 ENHRY, CDR2 SYGVKD. The CDR3 consists of 14 residues. The ends were cut back, 5 bases at V and 1 base at J, with 9 bases in the middle. The CDR3 sequence: CAISSGSSGNTIYF. CDR3 in DNA: TGTGCCATCAGTTCCGGCTCGTCTGGAAACACCATATATTTT.

J is TRBJ2-1 and V is TRBV11-1; 12 positions agree with TRBD2. This CDR3 is built from 15 residues. J was trimmed by 7 bases and V by 5 bases; bases with no gene match: 6. Germline V gene lookup returns CDR1 SGHAT and CDR2 FQDESV (reference sequence). Written as DNA, the CDR3 is TGTGCCAGCAGCCAGCTAGCGGGGGGGCCGAATGAGCAGTTCTTC. Translating it yields CASSQLAGGPNEQFF.

J is TRBJ1-2 and V is TRBV29-1, with D possibly matching TRBD1 (6 bases). Germline CDR1 is SQVTM and CDR2 is ANQGSEA. Trimming stripped 2 bases from V and 6 bases from J, with 16 bases between. The CDR3 sequence is 14 residues long. This CDR3 is CSVERGVGGDGYTF. The CDR3 nucleotides read TGCAGCGTTGAACGAGGAGTGGGGGGCGATGGCTACACCTTC.

The chain is built from TRBV5-1 and TRBJ1-2; D may be TRBD1 (5 bases). The CDR3 extends over 14 amino acids. The V end was cut by 9 bases, the J end by 0 bases, with 15 bases between. Germline V gene data show CDR1 as SGHRS and CDR2 as YFSETQ. As DNA, the CDR3 is TGCGCCACAGCACGGGACGGAGCTAACTATGGCTACACCTTC. It encodes CATARDGANYGYTF.

Only one count was recorded for this clone. J is TRBJ2-1 and V is TRBV6-5, with 15 bases that match TRBD2. Germline V gene sequence: CDR1 MNHEY, CDR2 SVGAGI. This CDR3 comprises 12 residues. V shed 6 bases and J 12 bases; nucleotides not matched to a gene: 0. CDR3 sequence: CASRGLAGGQFF. In DNA, the CDR3 is TGTGCCAGCAGGGGACTAGCGGGGGGGCAGTTCTTC.

Concerning this clone itself: Distinct nucleotide sequences in the sample also encode this CDR3. The rearrangement joins TRBV30 to TRBJ1-6, with 8 bases identical to TRBD1. This CDR3 region has 13 residues. In germline, CDR1 is GTSNPN, CDR2 SVGIG (reference sequence). V was pared by 0 bases and J by 9 bases, with 1 base of the junction left unmatched. The CDR3 bases are TGTGCCTGGAGTGTCGACAGGGGTTCACCCCTCCACTTT. Translated: CAWSVDRGSPLHF.

The CDR3 sequence: CASSPMTGDEKLFF. For the CDR3, the DNA is TGCGCCAGCAGCCCAATGACAGGGGATGAAAAACTGTTTTTT. The chain employs TRBV5-1 and TRBJ1-4, with 8 positions matching TRBD1. This CDR3 contains 14 residues. V dropped 4 bases and J dropped 6; count of bases not matched to a gene: 5. CDR1 is SGHRS and CDR2 is YFSETQ in the germline V gene.

The table lists this clone with a few counts. This rearrangement joins TRBV2 to TRBJ2-2; D not certain. Looked up from germline, CDR1 is SNHLY and CDR2 is FYNNEI. CDR3 length equals 15 residues. The ends were cut back, 8 bases at V and 3 bases at J, with 16 bases in the middle. The DNA of the CDR3 is TGTGCCAGCCAAGGGTCACTTTTGGACACCGGGGAGCTGTTTTTT. This encodes CASQGSLLDTGELFF.

The chain couples TRBV7-9 to TRBJ2-2, with D hard to call. V lost 4 bases and J 2 bases, leaving 11 bases between the germline ends. The CDR3 runs 15 residues. Germline V CDR1 and CDR2: SEHNR, FQNEAQ (reference sequence). The CDR3 coding sequence is TGTGCCAGCAGCTCGAAATCGGGTAACACCGGGGAGCTGTTTTTT. This codes for CASSSKSGNTGELFF.

This clone was seen more than once but under ten times. The chain is built from TRBV29-1 and TRBJ1-1, with TRBD1 matching 7 bases. Germline CDR1 reads SQVTM; CDR2 reads ANQGSEA. The CDR3 contains 12 residues. The junction had 2 bases not matched to a gene; V was cut back by 6 bases and J by 1 base. In DNA, the CDR3 is TGCAGCGTGGGACAGCCGAACACTGAAGCTTTCTTT. It is translated as CSVGQPNTEAFF.

This chain joins TRBV29-1 and TRBJ1-3; 7 positions agree with TRBD1. There are 14 residues in the CDR3. The germline CDR1 and CDR2 sequences are SQVTM and ANQGSEA. Trimming took 6 bases from V and 4 from J; bases not matched to a gene: 9. The DNA of the CDR3 is TGCAGCGTCAGCCCGACAGGGCGAGGAAACACCATATATTTT. As protein: CSVSPTGRGNTIYF.

The chain has TRBV10-3 and TRBJ2-3; D not certain. Trimming shortened V by 6 bases and J by 2 bases, and 6 bases separated the two germline ends. The CDR3 sequence is 12 residues long. Germline V CDR1 and CDR2: ENHRY, SYGVKD. CDR3 sequence (DNA): TGTGCCATCAGCCAGAACACAGATACGCAGTATTTT. This codes for CAISQNTDTQYF.

The J gene is TRBJ2-1, the V gene TRBV2; D is uncertain. The CDR3 loop spans 12 amino acids. V was shortened by 4 bases and J by 8 bases, with 9 bases between the two germline ends. In germline, CDR1 is SNHLY, CDR2 FYNNEI. For the CDR3, the DNA is TGTGCCAGCAGTGTGCTAGACCATGAGCAGTTCTTC. Its protein is CASSVLDHEQFF. The whole variable domain, remainder taken from reference TRBV2 and TRBJ2-1, is EPEVTQTPSHQVTQMGQEVILRCVPISNHLYFYWYRQILGQKVEFLVSFYNNEISEKSEIFDDQFSVERPDGSNFTLKIRSTKLEDSAMYFCASSVLDHEQFFGPGTRLTVL.

The V and J genes are TRBV4-2 and TRBJ1-5; D not resolved. This CDR3 contains 14 residues. Germline V lookup: CDR1 LGHNA, CDR2 YNFKEQ. V lost 1 base, J lost 0 bases, and 4 bases lay in between. CDR3 sequence (DNA): TGTGCCAGCAGCCAAGCCTCTAGCAATCAGCCCCAGCATTTT. Protein: CASSQASSNQPQHF.

As for this clone: The same CDR3 also results from other DNA sequences found in this sample. V and J are TRBV5-1 and TRBJ1-4; 8 nucleotides line up with TRBD1. This CDR3 is built from 13 residues. V was clipped by 2 bases and J by 7 bases; unmatched bases: 1. The germline V gene encodes CDR1 SGHRS and CDR2 YFSETQ. The DNA for the CDR3 is TGCGCCAGCAGCTTAGGACAGGGTGAAAAACTGTTTTTT. Translation: CASSLGQGEKLFF.

J is TRBJ2-3 and V is TRBV28; D unclear. Germline CDR1 MDHEN, CDR2 SYDVKM. V lost 5 bases, J lost 0 bases, and 3 bases lay in between. The length of the CDR3 is 12 residues. Here the CDR3 DNA reads TGTGCCAGCAGTGCGAGCACAGATACGCAGTATTTT. Residues: CASSASTDTQYF.

This clone has just a few counts. The chain combines TRBV29-1 with TRBJ2-7, with 7 bases identical to TRBD2. With V trimmed by 4 bases and J by 5 bases, 5 bases remained unmatched. CDR1 and CDR2 (germline): SQVTM, ANQGSEA. CDR3 length equals 12 residues. The CDR3 DNA reads as TGCAGCGTTGTACGGGGGAGGGACGAGCAGTACTTC. It specifies CSVVRGRDEQYF.

The chain has TRBV15 and TRBJ1-5, with 7 positions matching TRBD1. CDR1 and CDR2 from the germline V gene are LNHNV and YYDKDF (reference sequence). The CDR3 runs to 14 residues. V trimming: 4 bases; J trimming: 7 bases; junction bases outside the gene matches: 7. Here the CDR3 reads CATSMDRLGQPQHF. For the CDR3, the DNA is TGTGCCACCAGCATGGACAGGTTAGGACAGCCCCAGCATTTT.

The chain couples TRBV6-1 to TRBJ1-2; D not certain. This CDR3 is 15 amino acids long. In germline, CDR1 is MNHNS, CDR2 SASEGT. V lost 4 bases to trimming and J lost 2 bases, with 14 bases between them. The CDR3 nucleotides are TGTGCCAGCAGTGTTGGCATTAACTTGAACTATGGCTACACCTTC. It translates to CASSVGINLNYGYTF.

The chain links TRBV28 to TRBJ1-5; D not certain. Trimming shortened V by 8 bases and J by 6 bases, and 11 bases separated the two germline ends. This CDR3 is built from 12 residues. Germline assignment: CDR1 MDHEN and CDR2 SYDVKM. CDR3: CASSERSQPQHF. Here the CDR3 DNA reads TGTGCCAGCTCCGAGAGGAGTCAGCCCCAGCATTTT.

Only one count was recorded for this clone. The V and J genes are TRBV7-2 and TRBJ2-7, with TRBD1 as a possible D gene (6 bases). V lost 0 bases and J 2 bases, leaving 11 bases between the germline ends. Germline lookup yields CDR1 SGHTA and CDR2 FQGNSA. This CDR3 contains 15 residues. CDR3: CASSLAAGDPYEQYF. CDR3 nucleotide sequence: TGTGCCAGCAGCTTAGCAGCAGGGGATCCCTACGAGCAGTACTTC. Using reference TRBV7-2 and TRBJ2-7 for the parts outside the CDR3, the full variable domain is GAGVSQSPSNKVTEKGKDVELRCDPISGHTALYWYRQSLGQGLEFLIYFQGNSAPDKSGLPSDRFSAERTGGSVSTLTIQRTQQEDSAVYLCASSLAAGDPYEQYFGPGTRLTVT.

This clone has just a few counts. The V gene is TRBV5-1, the J gene TRBJ2-7; no clear D. Germline loops: CDR1 SGHRS, CDR2 YFSETQ. This CDR3 spans 11 amino acids. V lost 4 bases and J lost 4, with 6 bases in between. The CDR3 bases are TGCGCCAGCAGCACCGGGTACGAGCAGTACTTC. Protein product: CASSTGYEQYF.

The chain has TRBV23-1 and TRBJ1-2; D is undetermined. TRBV23-1 counts as an open reading frame of uncertain function. Trimming took 2 bases from V and 7 from J, leaving 14 bases between them. The CDR3 loop spans 14 amino acids. CDR3 DNA sequence: TGCGCCAGCAGTCAAGGCCTAGTCCTAGGTGGCTACACCTTC. Its protein is CASSQGLVLGGYTF.

This clone came up a few times. This chain connects TRBV7-2 to TRBJ2-7; the D gene is possibly TRBD2 (5 bases). The length of the CDR3 is 15 residues. The V end was cut by 1 base, the J end by 1 base, with 11 bases between. Germline values: CDR1 SGHTA, CDR2 FQGNSA. CDR3 in amino acids: CASSLVERRSYEQYF. CDR3 in DNA: TGTGCCAGCAGCTTAGTTGAGCGGAGATCCTACGAGCAGTACTTC.